Sequencing of this T cell receptor (beta chain) was carried out in a study of T cells after yellow fever vaccination. The overall study: SMART-Seq v4 Ultra Low Input handled preparation of low-cell-number fractions.

The germline gives CDR1 LGHNA, CDR2 YNFKEQ. The V end was cut by 4 bases, the J end by 2 bases, with 15 bases between. The CDR3 covers 16 residues. By 5'RACE template switching, TCR cDNA was produced, with a universal primer site and UMIs added in the process. TCRdb itself ran the 5' RACE reads through MiXCR, one entry per CDR3 protein. This table holds a few hundred thousand distinct CDR3 sequences, under 5% found once. The sequence was collected from a man younger than 35 who received the YFV17D yellow fever vaccine. The sequenced sample was PBMCs, obtained 5 days after the yellow fever booster vaccination. The chain recombines TRBV4-2 with TRBJ2-4; the D is unclear. CDR3 sequence (DNA): TGTGCCAGCAGCCGAGCAAAGACCAATACCAAAAACATTCAGTACTTC. Protein: CASSRAKTNTKNIQYF.